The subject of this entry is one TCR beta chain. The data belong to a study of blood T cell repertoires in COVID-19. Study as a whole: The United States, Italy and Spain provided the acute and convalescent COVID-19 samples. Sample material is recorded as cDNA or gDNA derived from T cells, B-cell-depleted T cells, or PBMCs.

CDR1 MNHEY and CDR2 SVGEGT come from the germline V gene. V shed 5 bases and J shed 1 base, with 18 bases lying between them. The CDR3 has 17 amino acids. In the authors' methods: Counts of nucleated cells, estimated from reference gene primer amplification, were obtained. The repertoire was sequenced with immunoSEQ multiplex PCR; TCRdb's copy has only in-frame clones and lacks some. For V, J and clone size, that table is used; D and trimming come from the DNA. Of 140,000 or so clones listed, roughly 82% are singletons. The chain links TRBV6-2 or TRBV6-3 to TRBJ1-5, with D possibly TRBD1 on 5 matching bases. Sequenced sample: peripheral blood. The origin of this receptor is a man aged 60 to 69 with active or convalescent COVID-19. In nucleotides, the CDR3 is TGTGCCAGCAGTCCGTCGGGGGGAAGAAGGAGCAATCAGCCCCAGCATTTT. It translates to CASSPSGGRRSNQPQHF.